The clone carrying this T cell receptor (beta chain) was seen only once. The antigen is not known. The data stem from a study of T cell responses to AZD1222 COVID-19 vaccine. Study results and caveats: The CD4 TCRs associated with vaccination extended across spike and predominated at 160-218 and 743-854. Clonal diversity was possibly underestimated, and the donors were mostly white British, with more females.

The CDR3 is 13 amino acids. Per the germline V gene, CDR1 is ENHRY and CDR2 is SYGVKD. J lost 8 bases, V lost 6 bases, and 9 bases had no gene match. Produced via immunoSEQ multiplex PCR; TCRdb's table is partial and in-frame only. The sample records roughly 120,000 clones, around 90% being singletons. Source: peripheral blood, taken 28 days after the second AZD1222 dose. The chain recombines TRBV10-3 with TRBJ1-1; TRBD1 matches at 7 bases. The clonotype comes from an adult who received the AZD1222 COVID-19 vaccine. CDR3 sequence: CAISLTGAPEAFF. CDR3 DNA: TGTGCCATCAGCCTTACAGGGGCCCCCGAAGCTTTCTTT.